The 21 T cell receptor beta chains given below trace back to one sample, sequenced in a study of T-cell reconstitution after alpha-beta-depleted transplantation in children (dated by TCRdb to the mid-2010s). Library generation was performed with PCR. Sequencer: Illumina HiSeq 2500. To normalize quantification of the TCRbeta repertoire, the TCR libraries were built with molecular barcoding that relied on unique molecular identifiers. Through fastp at Q25 and MiXCR, TCRdb rebuilt clones from the public reads, retaining in-frame beta chains. Each CDR3 protein gets just one entry, which takes the most common genes and DNA from the rows behind it. This sample gives roughly 220,000 distinct CDR3 sequences in total; 9.5% to 15% of them show up just once. Of the sample, approximately 2.4% falls within the top ten clones. The sample here was PBMCs from the stem cell graft donor, taken from the stem cell graft. Receptors were obtained from a human donor who donated a stem cell graft to a child with acute lymphoblastic leukemia.

In its sample, this clonotype was seen many times. The rearrangement links TRBV27 to TRBJ2-5; D gene uncertain. CDR3 length equals 13 residues. Trimming shortened V by 6 bases and J by 2 bases, and 10 bases separated the two germline ends. Looked up from germline, CDR1 is MNHEY and CDR2 is SMNVEV (reference sequence). CDR3 region: CASRMTFQETQYF. In DNA form, the CDR3 reads TGTGCCAGCAGGATGACTTTTCAAGAGACCCAGTACTTC.

Many counts were recorded for this clonotype. The J gene is TRBJ2-7, the V gene TRBV25-1; a weak D match, TRBD2 (7 bases). Germline values: CDR1 MGHDK, CDR2 SYGVNS. Trimming took off 5 bases at V and 7 bases at J, with 12 bases between the two ends. This CDR3 comprises 12 residues. This CDR3 reads CASSLGGLEQYF. The CDR3 region has the DNA TGTGCCAGCAGTCTGGGGGGGCTGGAGCAGTACTTC.

This chain links TRBV20-1 with TRBJ1-5, with 7 bases matching TRBD1. J was trimmed by 4 bases and V by 1 base; bases with no gene match: 4. CDR1 and CDR2 from the germline V gene are DFQATT and SNEGSKA (reference sequence). CDR3 length equals 14 residues. CDR3 protein: CSARAAGGNQPQHF. The CDR3 bases are TGCAGTGCTAGAGCGGCAGGGGGAAATCAGCCCCAGCATTTT.

This clonotype was seen at least ten times. The CDR3 DNA is TGTGCCAGCAGTTTCTCACGTCTCGGTACAGATACGCAGTATTTT. It specifies CASSFSRLGTDTQYF. This sequence joins TRBV27 and TRBJ2-3; D is ambiguous. Trimming shortened V by 3 bases and J by 3 bases, and 13 bases separated the two germline ends. The CDR3 sequence is 15 residues long. CDR1 is MNHEY, CDR2 SMNVEV, per germline (reference sequence).

This clonotype has at least ten counts. This chain links TRBV29-1 with TRBJ2-7; D remains unclear. CDR1 and CDR2 from the germline V gene are SQVTM and ANQGSEA. Trimming shortened V by 4 bases and J by 10 bases, and 11 bases separated the two germline ends. The CDR3 has 10 amino acids. CDR3 nucleotide sequence: TGCAGCGTTGTAACAGCCCATCAGTACTTC. This codes for CSVVTAHQYF.

The sample holds a few counts of this clonotype. This chain connects TRBV6-1 to TRBJ1-6; D gene ambiguous. Germline values: CDR1 MNHNS, CDR2 SASEGT. This CDR3 has 15 residues. Trimming took 0 bases from V and 6 from J, leaving 9 bases between them. DNA of the CDR3: TGTGCCAGCAGTGAAGCGGGCCGTCTTAATTCACCCCTCCACTTT. This gives the protein CASSEAGRLNSPLHF.

This clonotype was picked up many times. This chain uses TRBV11-2 with TRBJ1-6; D is uncertain. The V end was cut by 3 bases, the J end by 6 bases, with 9 bases between. The CDR3 runs to 14 residues. Germline-derived CDR1 and CDR2 are SGHAT and FQNNGV. The CDR3 DNA sequence: TGTGCCAGCAGCTTCTTACGGATTAATTCACCCCTCCACTTT. It codes for CASSFLRINSPLHF. Full variable domain (missing parts from reference TRBV11-2 and TRBJ1-6): EAGVAQSPRYKIIEKRQSVAFWCNPISGHATLYWYQQILGQGPKLLIQFQNNGVVDDSQLPKDRFSAERLKGVDSTLKIQPAKLEDSAVYLCASSFLRINSPLHFGNGTRLTVT.

There are many counts of this clonotype. Here the CDR3 reads CASTMRMRVVNTEAFF. For the CDR3, the DNA is TGTGCCAGCACCATGAGGATGAGGGTGGTGAACACTGAAGCTTTCTTT. This rearrangement joins TRBV28 to TRBJ1-1, with D unresolved. Germline assignment: CDR1 MDHEN and CDR2 SYDVKM. The CDR3 length is 16 residues. The V end was cut by 7 bases, the J end by 0 bases, with 18 bases between. Full variable domain (rest looked up from reference TRBV28 and TRBJ1-1): DVKVTQSSRYLVKRTGEKVFLECVQDMDHENMFWYRQDPGLGLRLIYFSYDVKMKEKGDIPEGYSVSREKKERFSLILESASTNQTSMYLCASTMRMRVVNTEAFFGQGTRLTVV.

This clonotype has more than one count but fewer than ten. One end of the junction is discordant with germline, which a read error may explain. V and J are TRBV5-5 and TRBJ2-7; D perhaps matches TRBD1 (6 bases). The CDR3 is made up of 12 amino acids. CDR1 is SGHKS, CDR2 YYEKEE, per germline (reference sequence). CDR3 sequence (DNA): TGTGCCAGCAGCATCTCCGACAGGACCTTCGCCTTC. This codes for CASSISDRTFAF.

This clonotype was counted ten times or more. The chain is built from TRBV11-2 and TRBJ2-7, with 10 nucleotides matching TRBD2. V lost 1 base and J lost 0; bases outside the gene matches: 3. From germline, CDR1 is SGHAT and CDR2 FQNNGV. This CDR3 contains 16 residues. For the CDR3, the DNA is TGTGCCAGCAGCTTAGCCTCTAGCGGGAGCTCCTACGAGCAGTACTTC. It is translated as CASSLASSGSSYEQYF.

There are many counts of this clonotype. V is TRBV20-1 and J is TRBJ1-5; perhaps TRBD1 as D (6 bases). This CDR3 contains 17 residues. Trimming shortened V by 6 bases and J by 2 bases, and 23 bases separated the two germline ends. Per the germline V gene, CDR1 is DFQATT and CDR2 is SNEGSKA (reference sequence). DNA of the CDR3: TGCAGTGCCGCTATGTACGGGGGCGCTTTCGGCAATCAGCCCCAGCATTTT. As protein: CSAAMYGGAFGNQPQHF.

This clonotype occurred a few times. The J gene is TRBJ2-2, the V gene TRBV5-4; 10 bases line up with TRBD1. In germline, CDR1 is SGHNT, CDR2 YYREEE (reference sequence). The CDR3 is 15 residues long. The V segment lost 4 bases and the J segment 6 bases; nucleotides outside the gene matches: 6. The CDR3 sequence is CASSAPGQGPGELFF. The CDR3 DNA follows: TGTGCCAGCAGCGCACCGGGACAGGGGCCCGGGGAGCTGTTTTTT. Combining the CDR3 with reference TRBV5-4 and TRBJ2-2 gives the whole variable domain ETGVTQSPTHLIKTRGQQVTLRCSSQSGHNTVSWYQQALGQGPQFIFQYYREEENGRGNFPPRFSGLQFPNYSSELNVNALELDDSALYLCASSAPGQGPGELFFGEGSRLTVL.

CDR3: CAWSRSQQGYGNQPQHF. CDR3 sequence (DNA): TGTGCCTGGAGTCGATCACAACAGGGCTACGGCAATCAGCCCCAGCATTTT. The rearrangement joins TRBV30 to TRBJ1-5; possibly TRBD1 for D (6 bases). CDR1 and CDR2 from the germline V gene are GTSNPN and SVGIG (reference sequence). The V and J ends lost 2 bases and 2 bases respectively, with 19 bases between them. This CDR3 is 17 amino acids long.

About this clonotype: Germline is not matched at one junction end, which may reflect a read error. This CDR3 is CASSLYDRGYSGANGLTF. The CDR3 DNA is TGTGCCAGCAGCTTATATGACAGGGGCTACTCTGGGGCCAACGGCCTGACTTTC. This rearrangement joins TRBV7-6 to TRBJ2-6; 8 bases fit TRBD1. The CDR3 runs 18 residues. CDR1 and CDR2 from the germline V gene are SGHVS and FNYEAQ.

This clonotype was recorded many times. V gene TRBV5-1 combines with J gene TRBJ2-5; TRBD1 matches 8 bases. Germline lookup yields CDR1 SGHRS and CDR2 YFSETQ. CDR3 length: 14 amino acids. Trimming at V came to 0 bases and at J to 5 bases, leaving 3 bases not matched to a gene. The CDR3 bases are TGCGCCAGCAGCTTGGGAGGACAGGGCGAGACCCAGTACTTC. Protein sequence: CASSLGGQGETQYF.

There are many counts of this clonotype. The chain is built from TRBV20-1 and TRBJ1-1; D is uncertain. The ends were cut back, 4 bases at V and 0 bases at J, with 9 bases in the middle. The length of the CDR3 is 13 residues. Per germline, CDR1 DFQATT and CDR2 SNEGSKA (reference sequence). The chain's CDR3 is CSAMEDMNTEAFF. Written as DNA, the CDR3 is TGCAGTGCTATGGAAGACATGAACACTGAAGCTTTCTTT.

This clonotype was counted many times. This CDR3 is CAITETGRTSEQYF. CDR3 bases: TGTGCCATCACCGAAACAGGGAGGACATCCGAGCAGTACTTC. The chain combines TRBV10-3 with TRBJ2-7; either TRBD1 or TRBD2 may fit D (6 bases each). The CDR3 runs 14 residues. Trimming cost V 7 bases and J 6 bases, with 19 bases left between them. CDR1 is ENHRY and CDR2 is SYGVKD in the germline V gene.

This clonotype was recorded many times. The V and J genes are TRBV5-1 and TRBJ1-2, with no clear D. Germline values: CDR1 SGHRS, CDR2 YFSETQ. The CDR3 runs to 13 residues. V was trimmed by 0 bases and J by 5 bases, leaving 8 bases between them. CDR3 DNA sequence: TGCGCCAGCAGCTTGGCATCAGAATATGGCTACACCTTC. Translation: CASSLASEYGYTF.

This clonotype was detected ten times or more. The rearrangement links TRBV10-3 to TRBJ1-5; D ambiguous. Germline values: CDR1 ENHRY, CDR2 SYGVKD. This CDR3 comprises 13 residues. Trimming cost V 4 bases and J 4 bases, with 8 bases left between them. The CDR3 coding sequence is TGTGCCATCAGTGGGACGAGTAATCAGCCCCAGCATTTT. As protein: CAISGTSNQPQHF.

The sample holds many counts of this clonotype. V usage is TRBV24-1 and J usage is TRBJ2-3; D gene unclear. The germline V gene has CDR1 KGHDR and CDR2 SFDVKD. CDR3 length: 15 amino acids. Trimming pared 4 bases from V and 5 bases from J, leaving 15 bases between. The CDR3 is CATSDVTGPLDTQYF. CDR3 nucleotides: TGTGCCACCAGTGACGTGACTGGACCGCTAGATACGCAGTATTTT.

The table lists this clonotype with many counts. The gene calls are TRBV4-2 and TRBJ2-1, with D perhaps given as TRBD1 or TRBD2 (5 bases each). V gave up 4 bases and J gave up 0 bases, with 22 bases separating them. The CDR3 has 19 residues. Germline CDR1 and CDR2: LGHNA and YNFKEQ. CDR3 residues: CASSPAGTASHGSYNEQFF. In nucleotides, the CDR3 is TGTGCCAGCAGCCCGGCCGGGACCGCTTCTCACGGCTCCTACAATGAGCAGTTCTTC.